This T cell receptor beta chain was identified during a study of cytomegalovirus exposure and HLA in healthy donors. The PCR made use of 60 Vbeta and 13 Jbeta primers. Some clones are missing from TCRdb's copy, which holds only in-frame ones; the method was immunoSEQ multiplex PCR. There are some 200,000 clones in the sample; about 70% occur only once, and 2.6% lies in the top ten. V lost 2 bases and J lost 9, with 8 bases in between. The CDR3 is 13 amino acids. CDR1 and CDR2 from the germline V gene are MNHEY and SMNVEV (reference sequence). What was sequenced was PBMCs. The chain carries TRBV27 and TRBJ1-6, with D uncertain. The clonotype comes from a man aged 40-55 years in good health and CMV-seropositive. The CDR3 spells CASSLGGVSPLHF. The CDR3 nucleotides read TGTGCCAGCAGTTTAGGCGGGGTTTCACCCCTCCACTTT.